This T cell receptor (beta chain) was sequenced in a study of long-term antiretroviral therapy in people with HIV. The wider study: The oldest specimens predate the 2015 immediate-ART recommendation by about a decade. Points from the study as a whole: Controls exceeded HIV repertoires in CDR3 length range.

About this clone itself: The antigen is not known.

Donors needed at least one pre-ART PBMC sample plus at least two post-ART samples. This was the immunoSEQ v3.0 assay at survey level. Sequencing was directed toward roughly 40,000-55,000 T-cell genomes in each sample. The repertoire was sequenced with immunoSEQ multiplex PCR; TCRdb's copy has only in-frame clones and lacks some. Counted here are 20,000 to 25,000 clones, around 82% occurring once; the ten biggest clones make up about 5.2%. The input for sequencing was unsorted PBMCs, taken 0.5 years after starting antiretroviral therapy. This receptor was identified in a woman aged 40 to 50 with HIV.

CDR3 loop: CASSLTGTGGYEQYF. CDR3 nucleotide sequence: TGTGCCAGCAGTTTGACCGGGACAGGGGGCTACGAGCAGTACTTC. The rearrangement joins TRBV27 to TRBJ2-7; 11 positions match TRBD1. The CDR3 is made up of 15 amino acids. Germline V gene sequence: CDR1 MNHEY, CDR2 SMNVEV (reference sequence). V was clipped by 3 bases and J by 3 bases; unmatched bases: 4.